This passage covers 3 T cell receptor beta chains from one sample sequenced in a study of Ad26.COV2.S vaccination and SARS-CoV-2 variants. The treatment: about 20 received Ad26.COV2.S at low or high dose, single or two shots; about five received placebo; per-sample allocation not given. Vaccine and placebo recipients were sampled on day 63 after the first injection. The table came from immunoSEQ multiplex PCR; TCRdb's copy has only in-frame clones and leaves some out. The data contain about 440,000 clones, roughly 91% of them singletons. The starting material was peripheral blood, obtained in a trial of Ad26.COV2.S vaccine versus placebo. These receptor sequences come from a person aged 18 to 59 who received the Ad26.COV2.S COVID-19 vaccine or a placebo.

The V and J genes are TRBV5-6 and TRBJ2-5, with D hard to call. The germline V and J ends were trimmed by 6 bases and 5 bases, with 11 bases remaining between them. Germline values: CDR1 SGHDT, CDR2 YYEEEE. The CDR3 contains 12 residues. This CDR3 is CASTIQRETQYF. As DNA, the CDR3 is TGTGCCAGCACCATTCAGAGGGAGACCCAGTACTTC.

CDR3 DNA: TGTGCCACCAGCAGAGAGGACGGCCGGGAGCAGTACTTC. Amino acid sequence: CATSREDGREQYF. The chain carries TRBV15 and TRBJ2-7, with D hard to call. Germline loops: CDR1 LNHNV, CDR2 YYDKDF (reference sequence). Trimming removed 0 bases from V and 7 bases from J, with 10 bases in between. There are 13 residues in the CDR3. Variable domain in full (rest from reference TRBV15 and TRBJ2-7): DAMVIQNPRYQVTQFGKPVTLSCSQTLNHNVMYWYQQKSSQAPKLLFHYYDKDFNNEADTPDNFQSRRPNTSFCFLDIRSPGLGDTAMYLCATSREDGREQYFGPGTRLTVT.

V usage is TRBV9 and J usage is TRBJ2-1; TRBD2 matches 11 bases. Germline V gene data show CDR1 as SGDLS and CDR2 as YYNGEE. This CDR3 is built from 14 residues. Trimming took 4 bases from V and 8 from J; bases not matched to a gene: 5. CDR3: CASSFGLAGDEQFF. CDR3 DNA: TGTGCCAGCAGCTTCGGACTAGCGGGCGATGAGCAGTTCTTC. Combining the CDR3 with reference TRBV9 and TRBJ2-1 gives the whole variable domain DSGVTQTPKHLITATGQRVTLRCSPRSGDLSVYWYQQSLDQGLQFLIQYYNGEERAKGNILERFSAQQFPDLHSELNLSSLELGDSALYFCASSFGLAGDEQFFGPGTRLTVL.